This T cell receptor (beta chain) was identified during a study of T cells after yellow fever vaccination. Study background: Fractions of low cell number were prepared using SMART-Seq v4 Ultra Low Input.

This clonotype was seen repeatedly, ten times or more. The antigen is undetermined. Broader study findings: Post-booster repertoires contained most primary-vaccination clones again (about 95% CD4, about 90% CD8). Abundant clonotypes (contaminants from the bulk population) could be present in FACS-sorted repertoires.

The authors made TCR cDNA by 5'RACE template switching, adding a universal primer site and UMIs. One entry per CDR3 protein results from TCRdb running MiXCR on the 5' RACE reads. The top ten hold under 45% of the sample, which has about 68,000 distinct CDR3 sequences, 6.5% seen once. The CDR3 loop spans 16 amino acids. CDR1 LGHNA and CDR2 YSLEER come from the germline V gene. Trimming cost V 0 bases and J 5 bases; bases outside gene matches: 5. The specimen was CD8+ T cells sorted from PBMCs, collected about 49 days after the first yellow fever vaccination. This clonotype was obtained from a man aged 18 to 29 who received the YFV17D yellow fever vaccine. The rearrangement links TRBV4-3 to TRBJ2-2; 8 bases map to TRBD2. The CDR3 nucleotides are TGCGCCAGCAGCCAAGATCTGGGGACTAGGACCGGGGAGCTGTTTTTT. It specifies CASSQDLGTRTGELFF.